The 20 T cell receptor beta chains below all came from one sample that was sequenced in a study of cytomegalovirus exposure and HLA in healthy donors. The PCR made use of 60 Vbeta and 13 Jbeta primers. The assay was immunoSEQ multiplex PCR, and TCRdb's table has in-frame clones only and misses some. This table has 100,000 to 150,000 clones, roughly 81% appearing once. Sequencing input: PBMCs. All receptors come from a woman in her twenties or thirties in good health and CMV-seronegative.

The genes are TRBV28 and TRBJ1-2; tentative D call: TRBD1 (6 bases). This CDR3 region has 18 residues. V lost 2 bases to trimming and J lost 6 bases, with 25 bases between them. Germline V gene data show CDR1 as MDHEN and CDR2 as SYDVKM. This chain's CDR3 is CASSLRRGPSWIYDGYTF. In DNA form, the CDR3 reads TGTGCCAGCAGTTTAAGGCGGGGGCCCTCTTGGATCTATGATGGCTACACCTTC.

CDR3 sequence: CASSSLGSGRDNEQFF. Written as DNA, the CDR3 is TGTGCCAGCAGCTCCCTGGGAAGCGGGAGGGACAATGAGCAGTTCTTC. The rearrangement links TRBV7-9 to TRBJ2-1; 10 positions match TRBD2. The CDR3 loop spans 16 amino acids. Per germline, CDR1 SEHNR and CDR2 FQNEAQ (reference sequence). The J segment lost 5 bases and the V segment lost 4 bases, leaving 8 bases of the junction unmatched.

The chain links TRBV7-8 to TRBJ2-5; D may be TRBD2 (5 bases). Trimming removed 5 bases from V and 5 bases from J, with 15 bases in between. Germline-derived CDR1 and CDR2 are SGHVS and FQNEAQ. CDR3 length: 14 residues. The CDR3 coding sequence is TGTGCCAGCAGCCTCCGGACTTCGGCGGAGACCCAGTACTTC. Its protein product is CASSLRTSAETQYF.

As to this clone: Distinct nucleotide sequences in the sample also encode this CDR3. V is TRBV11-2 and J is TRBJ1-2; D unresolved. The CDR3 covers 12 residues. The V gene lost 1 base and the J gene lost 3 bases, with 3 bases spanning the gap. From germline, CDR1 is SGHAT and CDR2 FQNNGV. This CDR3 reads CASSLADYGYTF. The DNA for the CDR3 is TGTGCCAGCAGCTTAGCTGACTATGGCTACACCTTC.

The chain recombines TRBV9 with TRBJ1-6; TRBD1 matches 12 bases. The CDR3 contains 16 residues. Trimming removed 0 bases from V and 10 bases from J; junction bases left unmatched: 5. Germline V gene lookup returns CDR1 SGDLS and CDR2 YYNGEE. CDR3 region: CASSVGGTGGRSPLHF. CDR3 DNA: TGTGCCAGCAGCGTAGGTGGGACAGGGGGCAGGTCACCCCTCCACTTT.

CDR3 loop: CASSVTGGINEQYF. CDR3 bases: TGTGCCAGCAGCGTAACGGGAGGTATAAACGAGCAGTACTTC. The chain carries TRBV9 and TRBJ2-7; 7 bases agree with TRBD2. This CDR3 spans 14 amino acids. J was trimmed by 5 bases and V by 1 base; bases with no gene match: 6. Germline V CDR1 and CDR2: SGDLS, YYNGEE.

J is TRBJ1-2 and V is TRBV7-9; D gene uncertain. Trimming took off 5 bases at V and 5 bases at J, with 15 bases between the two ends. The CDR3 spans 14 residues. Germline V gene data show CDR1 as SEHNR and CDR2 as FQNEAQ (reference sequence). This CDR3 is CASSRSPFGYGYTF. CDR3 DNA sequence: TGTGCCAGCAGCCGGAGCCCTTTTGGGTATGGCTACACCTTC.

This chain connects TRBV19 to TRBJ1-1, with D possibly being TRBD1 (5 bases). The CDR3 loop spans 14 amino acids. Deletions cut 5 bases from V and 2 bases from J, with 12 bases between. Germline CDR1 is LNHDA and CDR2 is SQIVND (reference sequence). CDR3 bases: TGTGCCAGTAGTGACAGACGGGCAAACACTGAAGCTTTCTTT. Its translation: CASSDRRANTEAFF.

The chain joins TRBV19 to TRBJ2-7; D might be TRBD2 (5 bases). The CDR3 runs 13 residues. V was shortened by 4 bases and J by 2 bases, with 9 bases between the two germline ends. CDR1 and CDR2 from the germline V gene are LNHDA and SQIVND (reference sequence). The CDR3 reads CASSTEGAYEQYF. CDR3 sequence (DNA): TGTGCCAGTAGTACCGAGGGAGCCTACGAGCAGTACTTC.

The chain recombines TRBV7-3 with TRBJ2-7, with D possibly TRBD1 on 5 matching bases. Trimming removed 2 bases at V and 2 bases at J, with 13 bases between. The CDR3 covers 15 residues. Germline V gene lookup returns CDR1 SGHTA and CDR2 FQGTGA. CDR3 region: CASSLGQGTPYEQYF. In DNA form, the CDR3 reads TGTGCCAGCAGCTTAGGGCAGGGAACGCCCTACGAGCAGTACTTC.

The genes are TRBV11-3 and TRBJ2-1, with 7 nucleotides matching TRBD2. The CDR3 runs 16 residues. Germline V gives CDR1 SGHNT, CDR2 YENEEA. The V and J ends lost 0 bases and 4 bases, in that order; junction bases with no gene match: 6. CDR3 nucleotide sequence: TGTGCCAGCAGCTTAGAAGGCGGGAGAAGGTACAATGAGCAGTTCTTC. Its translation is CASSLEGGRRYNEQFF.

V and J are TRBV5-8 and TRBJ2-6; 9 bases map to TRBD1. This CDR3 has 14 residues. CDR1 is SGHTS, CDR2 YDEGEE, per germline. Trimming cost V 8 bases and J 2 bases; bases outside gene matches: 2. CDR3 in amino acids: CARTGGTGANVLTF. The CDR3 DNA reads TGTGCCAGAACAGGGGGCACTGGGGCCAACGTCCTGACTTTC.

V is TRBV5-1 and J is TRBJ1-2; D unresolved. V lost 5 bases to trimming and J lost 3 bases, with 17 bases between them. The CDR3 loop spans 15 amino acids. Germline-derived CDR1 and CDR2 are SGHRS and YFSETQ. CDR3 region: CASREIVDVDYGYTF. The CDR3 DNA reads TGCGCCAGCAGGGAGATCGTTGATGTGGACTATGGCTACACCTTC.

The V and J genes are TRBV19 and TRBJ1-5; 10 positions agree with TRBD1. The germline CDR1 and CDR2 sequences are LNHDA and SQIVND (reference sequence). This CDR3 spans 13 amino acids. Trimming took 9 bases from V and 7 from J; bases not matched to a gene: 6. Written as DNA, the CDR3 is TGTGCCAGCTCGACAGGGGGCCACCAGCCCCAGCATTTT. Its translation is CASSTGGHQPQHF.

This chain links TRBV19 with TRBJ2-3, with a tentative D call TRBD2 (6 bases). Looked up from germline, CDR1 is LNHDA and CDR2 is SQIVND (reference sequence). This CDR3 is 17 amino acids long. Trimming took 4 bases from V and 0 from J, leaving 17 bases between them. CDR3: CASSRTPSAVSTDTQYF. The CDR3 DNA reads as TGTGCCAGTAGTAGGACCCCTAGCGCTGTTAGCACAGATACGCAGTATTTT.

CDR3 residues: CASSRIRDNSYEQYF. The CDR3 region has the DNA TGTGCCAGCTCTCGGATACGGGACAATTCCTACGAGCAGTACTTC. The V and J genes are TRBV18 and TRBJ2-7; weak D call: TRBD1 (6 bases). The CDR3 extends over 15 amino acids. Germline assignment: CDR1 KGHSH and CDR2 LQKENI. V was shortened by 6 bases and J by 1 base, with 16 bases between the two germline ends.

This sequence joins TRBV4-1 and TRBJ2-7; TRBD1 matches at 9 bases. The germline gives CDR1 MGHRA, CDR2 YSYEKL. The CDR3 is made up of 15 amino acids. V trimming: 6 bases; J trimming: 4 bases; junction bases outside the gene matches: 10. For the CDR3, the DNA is TGCGCCAGCAGTCCACCGGGACAGGGACAATACGAGCAGTACTTC. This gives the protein CASSPPGQGQYEQYF.

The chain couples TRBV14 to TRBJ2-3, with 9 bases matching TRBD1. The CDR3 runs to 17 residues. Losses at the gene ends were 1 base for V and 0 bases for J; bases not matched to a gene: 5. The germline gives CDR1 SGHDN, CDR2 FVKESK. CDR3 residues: CASSQVGQGASTDTQYF. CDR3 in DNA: TGTGCCAGCAGCCAAGTGGGACAGGGCGCGAGCACAGATACGCAGTATTTT.

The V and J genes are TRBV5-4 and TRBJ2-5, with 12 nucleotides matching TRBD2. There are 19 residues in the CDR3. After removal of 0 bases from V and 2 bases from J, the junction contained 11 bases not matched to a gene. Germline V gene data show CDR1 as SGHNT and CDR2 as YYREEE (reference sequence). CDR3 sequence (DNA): TGTGCCAGCAGCTTGGAGTGGCTAGCGGGAGGGGGGAGGCAAGAGACCCAGTACTTC. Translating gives CASSLEWLAGGGRQETQYF.

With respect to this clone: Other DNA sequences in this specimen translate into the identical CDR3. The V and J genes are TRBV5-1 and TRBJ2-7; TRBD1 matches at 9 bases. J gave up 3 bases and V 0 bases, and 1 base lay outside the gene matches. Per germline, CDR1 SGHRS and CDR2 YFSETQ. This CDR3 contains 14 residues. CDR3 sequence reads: CASSLGQGGYEQYF. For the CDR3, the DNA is TGCGCCAGCAGCTTGGGACAGGGGGGCTACGAGCAGTACTTC.